This T cell receptor beta chain stems from a study of blood T cell repertoires in COVID-19. Study overall: T cells, B-cell-depleted T cells, or PBMCs provided the cDNA or gDNA that served as material.

Assay used: immunoSEQ multiplex PCR; TCRdb lists only in-frame clones, some missing. The data hold around 370,000 clones, with more than 75% observed a single time. Seattle's enrolled individuals joined amid active infection and were then monitored longitudinally. CDR3 size: 14 residues. CDR1 is SNHLY, CDR2 FYNNEI, per germline. The V gene lost 2 bases and the J gene lost 6 bases, with 11 bases spanning the gap. The sequenced sample consisted of peripheral blood. The chain employs TRBV2 and TRBJ1-5; D might be TRBD1 (5 bases). This TCR derives from a woman aged 45-59 years with COVID-19, enrolled during active disease. The CDR3 is CASSERQGPQPQHF. The CDR3 DNA reads as TGTGCCAGCAGTGAAAGGCAGGGCCCTCAGCCCCAGCATTTT.